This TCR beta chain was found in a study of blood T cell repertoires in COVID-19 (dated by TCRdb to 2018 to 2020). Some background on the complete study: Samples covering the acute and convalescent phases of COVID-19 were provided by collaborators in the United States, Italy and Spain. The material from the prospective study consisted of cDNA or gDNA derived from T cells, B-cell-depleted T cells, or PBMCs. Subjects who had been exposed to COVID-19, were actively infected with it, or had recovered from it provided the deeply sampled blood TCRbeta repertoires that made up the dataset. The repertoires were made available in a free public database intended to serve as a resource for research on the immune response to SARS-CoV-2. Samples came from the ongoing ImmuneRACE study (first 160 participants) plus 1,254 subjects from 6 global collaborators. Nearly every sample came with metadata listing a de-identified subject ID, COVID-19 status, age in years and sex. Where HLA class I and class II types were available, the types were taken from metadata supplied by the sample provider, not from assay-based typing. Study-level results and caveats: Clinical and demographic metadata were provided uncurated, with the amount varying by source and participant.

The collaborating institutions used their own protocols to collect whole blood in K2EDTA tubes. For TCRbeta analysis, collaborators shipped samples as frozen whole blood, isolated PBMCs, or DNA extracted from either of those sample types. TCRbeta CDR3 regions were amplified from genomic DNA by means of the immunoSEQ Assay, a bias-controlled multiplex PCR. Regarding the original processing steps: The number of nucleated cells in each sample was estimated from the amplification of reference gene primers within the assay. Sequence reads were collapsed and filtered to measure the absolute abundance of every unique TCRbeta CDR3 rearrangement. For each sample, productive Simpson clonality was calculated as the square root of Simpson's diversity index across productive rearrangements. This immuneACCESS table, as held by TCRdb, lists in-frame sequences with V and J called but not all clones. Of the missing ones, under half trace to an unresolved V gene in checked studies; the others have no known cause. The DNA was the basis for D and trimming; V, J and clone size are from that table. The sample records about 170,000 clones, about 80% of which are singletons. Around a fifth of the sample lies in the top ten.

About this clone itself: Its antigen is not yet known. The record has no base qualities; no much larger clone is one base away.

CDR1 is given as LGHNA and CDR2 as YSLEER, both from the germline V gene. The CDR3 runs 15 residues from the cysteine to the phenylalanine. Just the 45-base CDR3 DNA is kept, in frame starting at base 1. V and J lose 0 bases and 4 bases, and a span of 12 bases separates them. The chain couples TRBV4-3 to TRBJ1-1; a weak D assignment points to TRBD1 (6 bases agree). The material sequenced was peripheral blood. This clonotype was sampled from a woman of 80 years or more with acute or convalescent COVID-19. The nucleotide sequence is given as TGCGCCAGCAGCCAAGAAAGAACAGGGAGCACTGAAGCTTTCTTT. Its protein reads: CASSQERTGSTEAFF.